This entry features one T cell receptor (beta chain) sequence. Its antigen is still unknown. PCR amplification relied on 60 Vbeta primers (plus 13 Jbeta primers). How the authors handled the data: Tens of millions of unique TCR beta chains, roughly 11 million shared, were counted in a later analysis. Method: immunoSEQ multiplex PCR; TCRdb's copy keeps in-frame clones and lacks some. That table furnishes V, J and clone size, whereas the DNA furnished D and trimming. The data contain roughly 120,000 clones, roughly three fifths of them singletons. There are 13 residues in the CDR3. Germline V gene lookup returns CDR1 MNHEY and CDR2 SVGAGI. V was pared by 5 bases and J by 2 bases, with 10 bases between. The data derive from a study of cytomegalovirus exposure and HLA in healthy donors. Study-level results: The authors later found TCR association rates varying by HLA locus, with DRB1 most and HLA-C fewest.

This clonotype was obtained from a middle-aged man in good health and CMV-seropositive. The sequencing sample was made of PBMCs. The chain couples TRBV6-5 to TRBJ2-7; no clear D. The CDR3 coding sequence is TGTGCCAGCAGTCCCCGTCAGGCCTACGAGCAGTACTTC. This gives the protein CASSPRQAYEQYF.